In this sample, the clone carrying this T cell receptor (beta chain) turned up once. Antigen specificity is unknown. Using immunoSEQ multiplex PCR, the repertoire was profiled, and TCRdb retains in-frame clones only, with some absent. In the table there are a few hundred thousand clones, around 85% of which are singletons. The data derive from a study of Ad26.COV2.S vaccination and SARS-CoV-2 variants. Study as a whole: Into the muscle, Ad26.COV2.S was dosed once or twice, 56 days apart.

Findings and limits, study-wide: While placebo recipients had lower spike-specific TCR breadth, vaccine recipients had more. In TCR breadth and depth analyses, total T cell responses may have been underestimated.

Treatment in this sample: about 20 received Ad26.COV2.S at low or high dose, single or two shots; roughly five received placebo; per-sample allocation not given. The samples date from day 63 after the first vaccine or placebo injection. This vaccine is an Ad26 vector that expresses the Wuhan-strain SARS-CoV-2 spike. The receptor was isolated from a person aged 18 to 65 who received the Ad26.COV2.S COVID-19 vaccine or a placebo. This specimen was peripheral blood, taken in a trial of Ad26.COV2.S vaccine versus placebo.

The CDR3 here is CASSLVAGNLGPGNTIYF. In DNA, the CDR3 is TGCGCCAGCAGCTTGGTCGCAGGGAATCTAGGCCCTGGAAACACCATATATTTT. The rearrangement links TRBV5-1 to TRBJ1-3; TRBD1 is a possible D gene (5 bases). Deletions cut 0 bases from V and 2 bases from J, with 18 bases between. The CDR3 loop spans 18 amino acids. Germline CDR1 SGHRS, CDR2 YFSETQ.